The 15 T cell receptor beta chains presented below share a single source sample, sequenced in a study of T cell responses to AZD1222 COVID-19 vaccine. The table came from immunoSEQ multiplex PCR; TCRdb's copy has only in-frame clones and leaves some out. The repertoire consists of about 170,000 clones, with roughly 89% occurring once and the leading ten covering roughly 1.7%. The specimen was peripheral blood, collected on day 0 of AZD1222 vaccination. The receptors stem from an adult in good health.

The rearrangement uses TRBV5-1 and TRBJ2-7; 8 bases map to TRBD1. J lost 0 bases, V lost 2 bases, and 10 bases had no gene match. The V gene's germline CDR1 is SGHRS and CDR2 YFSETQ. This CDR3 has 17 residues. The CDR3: CASSFGTGGGNSYEQYF. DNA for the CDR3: TGCGCCAGCAGCTTCGGGACAGGTGGGGGGAACTCCTACGAGCAGTACTTC.

The DNA of the CDR3 is TGTGCCAGCAGTTACGGGGGCACGAACACTGAAGCTTTCTTT. As protein: CASSYGGTNTEAFF. The J gene is TRBJ1-1, the V gene TRBV27, with a possible D match to TRBD1 (6 bases). This CDR3 has 14 residues. The germline CDR1 and CDR2 sequences are MNHEY and SMNVEV (reference sequence). V lost 4 bases to trimming and J lost 1 base, with 10 bases between them.

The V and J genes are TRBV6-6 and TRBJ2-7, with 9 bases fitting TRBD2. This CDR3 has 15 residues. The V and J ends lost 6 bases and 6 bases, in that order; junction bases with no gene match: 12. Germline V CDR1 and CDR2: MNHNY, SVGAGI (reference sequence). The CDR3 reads CASRGSGRYYPEQYF. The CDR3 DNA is TGTGCCAGCAGAGGTAGCGGGAGATATTATCCCGAGCAGTACTTC.

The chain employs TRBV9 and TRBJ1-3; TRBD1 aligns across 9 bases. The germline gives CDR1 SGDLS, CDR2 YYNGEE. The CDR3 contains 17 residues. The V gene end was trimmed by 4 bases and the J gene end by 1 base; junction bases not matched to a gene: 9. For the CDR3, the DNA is TGTGCCAGCAGCCCCCCGACAGGGGGGAGATCTGGAAACACCATATATTTT. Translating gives CASSPPTGGRSGNTIYF.

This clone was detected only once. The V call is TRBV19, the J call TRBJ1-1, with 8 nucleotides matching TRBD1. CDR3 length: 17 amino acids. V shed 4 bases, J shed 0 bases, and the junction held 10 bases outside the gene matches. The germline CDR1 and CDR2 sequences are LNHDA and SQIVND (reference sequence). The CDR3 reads CASSRDRGQGMNTEAFF. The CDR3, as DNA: TGTGCCAGTAGTAGAGACAGGGGCCAGGGAATGAACACTGAAGCTTTCTTT.

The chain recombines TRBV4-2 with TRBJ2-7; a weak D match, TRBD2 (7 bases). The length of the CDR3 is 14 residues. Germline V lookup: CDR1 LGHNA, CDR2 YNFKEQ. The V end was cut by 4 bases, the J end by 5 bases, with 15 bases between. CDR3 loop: CASSLREGDHEQYF. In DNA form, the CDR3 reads TGTGCCAGCAGCCTGAGGGAGGGGGATCACGAGCAGTACTTC.

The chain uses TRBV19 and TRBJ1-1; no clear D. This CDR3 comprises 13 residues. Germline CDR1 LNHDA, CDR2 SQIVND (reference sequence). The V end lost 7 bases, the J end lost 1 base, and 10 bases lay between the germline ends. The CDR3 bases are TGTGCCAGTACCCCCGGCTGGAACACTGAAGCTTTCTTT. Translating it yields CASTPGWNTEAFF.

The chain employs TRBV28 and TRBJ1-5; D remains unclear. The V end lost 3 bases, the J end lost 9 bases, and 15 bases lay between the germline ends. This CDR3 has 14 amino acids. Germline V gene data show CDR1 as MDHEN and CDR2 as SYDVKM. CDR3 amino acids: CASSFPGPPLPQHF. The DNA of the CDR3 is TGTGCCAGCAGTTTTCCCGGGCCCCCCTTGCCCCAGCATTTT.

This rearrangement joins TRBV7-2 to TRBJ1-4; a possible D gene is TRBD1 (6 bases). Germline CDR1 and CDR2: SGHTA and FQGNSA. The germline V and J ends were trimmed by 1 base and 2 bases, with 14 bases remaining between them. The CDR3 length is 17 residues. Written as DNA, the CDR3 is TGTGCCAGCAGCTTAGATTTAGTAGGACAGACTAATGAAAAACTGTTTTTT. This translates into CASSLDLVGQTNEKLFF. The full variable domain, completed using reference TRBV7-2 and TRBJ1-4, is GAGVSQSPSNKVTEKGKDVELRCDPISGHTALYWYRQSLGQGLEFLIYFQGNSAPDKSGLPSDRFSAERTGGSVSTLTIQRTQQEDSAVYLCASSLDLVGQTNEKLFFGSGTQLSVL.

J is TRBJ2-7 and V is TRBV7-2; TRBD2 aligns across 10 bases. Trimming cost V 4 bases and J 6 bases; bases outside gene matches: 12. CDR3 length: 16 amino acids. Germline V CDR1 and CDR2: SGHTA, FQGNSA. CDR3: CASSSTPAGGPSEQYF. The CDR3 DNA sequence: TGTGCCAGCAGCTCAACCCCAGCGGGAGGGCCAAGCGAGCAGTACTTC. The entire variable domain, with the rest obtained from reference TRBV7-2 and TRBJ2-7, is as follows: GAGVSQSPSNKVTEKGKDVELRCDPISGHTALYWYRQSLGQGLEFLIYFQGNSAPDKSGLPSDRFSAERTGGSVSTLTIQRTQQEDSAVYLCASSSTPAGGPSEQYFGPGTRLTVT.

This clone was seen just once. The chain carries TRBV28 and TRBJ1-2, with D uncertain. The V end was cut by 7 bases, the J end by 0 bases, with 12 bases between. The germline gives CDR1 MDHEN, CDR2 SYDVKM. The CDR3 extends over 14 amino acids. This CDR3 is CASTESGANYGYTF. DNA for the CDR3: TGTGCCAGCACGGAATCAGGAGCTAACTATGGCTACACCTTC.

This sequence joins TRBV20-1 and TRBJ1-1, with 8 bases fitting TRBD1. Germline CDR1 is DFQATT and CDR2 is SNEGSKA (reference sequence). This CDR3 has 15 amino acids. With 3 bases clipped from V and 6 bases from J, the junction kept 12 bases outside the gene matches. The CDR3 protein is CSASLGTGRISEAFF. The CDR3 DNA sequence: TGCAGTGCTAGTCTGGGGACAGGTCGAATCTCTGAAGCTTTCTTT.

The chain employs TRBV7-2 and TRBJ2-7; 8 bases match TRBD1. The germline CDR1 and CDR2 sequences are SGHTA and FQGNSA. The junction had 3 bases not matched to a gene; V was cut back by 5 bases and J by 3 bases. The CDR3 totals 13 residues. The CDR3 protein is CASSVDRDYEQYF. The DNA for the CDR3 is TGTGCCAGCAGCGTGGACAGGGACTACGAGCAGTACTTC.

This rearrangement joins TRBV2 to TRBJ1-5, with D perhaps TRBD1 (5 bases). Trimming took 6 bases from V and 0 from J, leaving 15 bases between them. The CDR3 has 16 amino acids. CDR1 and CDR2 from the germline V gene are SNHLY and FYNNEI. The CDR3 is CASSPGSGSSNQPQHF. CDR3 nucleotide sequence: TGTGCCAGCAGCCCAGGGTCGGGGAGTAGCAATCAGCCCCAGCATTTT.

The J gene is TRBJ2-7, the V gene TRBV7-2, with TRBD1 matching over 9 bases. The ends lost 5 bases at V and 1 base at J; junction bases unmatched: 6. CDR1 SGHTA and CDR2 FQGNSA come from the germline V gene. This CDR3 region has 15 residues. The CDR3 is CASSPGGTGSYEQYF. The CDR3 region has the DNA TGTGCCAGCAGCCCAGGGGGGACAGGGTCCTACGAGCAGTACTTC.